This T cell receptor beta chain was captured by sequencing in a study of a mutant IDH1 vaccine in newly diagnosed glioma. The wider study: Following radiotherapy alone, or alongside temozolomide cycles, vaccination was started after an interval of 4-6 weeks. Treated patients had a mean age of roughly 39 years and a 62.5% male, around 38% female split. Before enrollment, patients got radiotherapy alone, temozolomide alone, or mostly the combination.

Overall study findings and caveats: Among top peripheral T cell clonotypes, changes seemed unrelated to pseudoprogression.

Germline lookup yields CDR1 KGHSH and CDR2 LQKENI. The CDR3 runs to 14 residues. The ends were cut back, 5 bases at V and 6 bases at J, with 15 bases in the middle. Profiling relied on immunoSEQ multiplex PCR, and the TCRdb table lists in-frame clones only, not all of them. The sample has 40,000 to 55,000 clones, roughly nine tenths seen once. Time point in this sample: week 11, during vaccination. The study gave 300 ug of mutant IDH1 20-mer peptide per vaccine dose, with topical imiquimod. Turning to this clone: Its antigen is as yet unknown.

Material: PBMCs, obtained from a glioma patient whose treatment included an IDH1 peptide vaccine. The TCR comes from a man over 45 with glioma. The V and J genes are TRBV18 and TRBJ2-3; maybe TRBD1 (5 bases). CDR3 DNA sequence: TGTGCCAGCTCATATGGGGCCGTGGGCGATACGCAGTATTTT. This translates into CASSYGAVGDTQYF.